Shown below are 10 T cell receptor beta chains from a single sample sequenced in a study of vaccination and CD4 T cells after COVID-19. The Oncomine TCR Beta short-read assay was applied to DNA of cultured CD4+ T cells. MiXCR was run by TCRdb on the PCR reads, yielding one entry per CDR3 protein. This table holds about 14,000 distinct CDR3 sequences, around 48% found once. The antigens for these receptors are not known. The sample's treatment: approximately 11-day PBMC culture with coronavirus spike peptide pools or control peptides (ViraFEST assay). Sequenced material: CD4+ T cells from blood, cultured in vitro. All receptors come from a human donor who had recovered from COVID-19.

V usage is TRBV24-1 and J usage is TRBJ2-1, with D hard to call. V was trimmed by 0 bases and J by 12 bases, leaving 11 bases between them. Germline assignment: CDR1 KGHDR and CDR2 SFDVKD. The CDR3 has 13 amino acids. CDR3 bases: TGTGCCACCAGTGATTTGTCGTCCTCGGGGCAGTTCTTC. Its protein product is CATSDLSSSGQFF.

CDR3 in DNA: TGTGCCAGCAGCCCAGACGTTGGGGCCAACGTCCTGACTTTC. Translated: CASSPDVGANVLTF. The rearrangement joins TRBV7-7 to TRBJ2-6; D uncertain. CDR3 length equals 14 residues. Germline V lookup: CDR1 SSHAT, CDR2 FNYEAQ (reference sequence). The germline V and J ends were trimmed by 5 bases and 3 bases, with 8 bases remaining between them.

The J gene is TRBJ2-7, the V gene TRBV27; 8 bases align to TRBD2. The V and J ends lost 5 bases and 3 bases, in that order; junction bases with no gene match: 15. CDR3 length: 17 amino acids. Germline loops: CDR1 MNHEY, CDR2 SMNVEV (reference sequence). The CDR3 protein is CASSPISRPRGGYEQYF. CDR3 sequence (DNA): TGTGCCAGCAGTCCCATATCCCGCCCCCGGGGGGGCTACGAGCAGTACTTC.

The rearrangement links TRBV19 to TRBJ1-3; D uncertain. Per germline, CDR1 LNHDA and CDR2 SQIVND (reference sequence). V gave up 10 bases and J gave up 7 bases, with 17 bases separating them. The CDR3 length is 13 residues. The CDR3 bases are TGTGCCACTCTCGACTGGGATCGGAACACCATATATTTT. Translated: CATLDWDRNTIYF. The complete variable domain, with remaining parts taken from reference TRBV19 and TRBJ1-3, reads DGGITQSPKYLFRKEGQNVTLSCEQNLNHDAMYWYRQDPGQGLRLIYYSQIVNDFQKGDIAEGYSVSREKKESFPLTVTSAQKNPTAFYLCATLDWDRNTIYFGEGSWLTVV.

There are a few counts of this clonotype. V usage is TRBV5-1 and J usage is TRBJ1-1; D is possibly TRBD1 (6 bases). The ends were cut back, 3 bases at V and 1 base at J, with 19 bases in the middle. The CDR3 runs 17 residues. CDR1 is SGHRS and CDR2 is YFSETQ in the germline V gene. The CDR3 DNA reads as TGCGCCAGCAGCTCATCGCTCCGGACAGCTACGAACACTGAAGCTTTCTTT. Protein: CASSSSLRTATNTEAFF.

Notes on this clonotype: A read error may account for a junction end that differs from germline. The rearrangement links TRBV6-5 to TRBJ2-5; 10 nucleotides line up with TRBD1. The CDR3 covers 16 residues. Germline values: CDR1 MNHEY, CDR2 SVGAGI. The chain's CDR3 is CASSYGGRTGGETQYF. The CDR3 DNA is TGTGCCAGCAGTTACGGGGGGCGGACAGGGGGAGAGACTCAGTACTTC.

V and J are TRBV20-1 and TRBJ2-2, with D perhaps given as TRBD1 or TRBD2 (5 bases each). Trimming stripped 3 bases from V and 7 bases from J, with 21 bases between. This CDR3 region has 16 residues. Germline V gene sequence: CDR1 DFQATT, CDR2 SNEGSKA (reference sequence). Here the CDR3 reads CSASPDGAQRNGELFF. DNA of the CDR3: TGCAGTGCTAGCCCCGATGGGGCCCAGCGGAACGGGGAGCTGTTTTTT.

This clonotype is a singleton in its sample. The chain joins TRBV4-1 to TRBJ1-2; D perhaps matches TRBD1 (6 bases). Germline V gives CDR1 MGHRA, CDR2 YSYEKL. The CDR3 spans 16 residues. Trimming shortened V by 1 base and J by 3 bases, and 15 bases separated the two germline ends. This CDR3 is CASSQASQGLDYGYTF. Here the CDR3 DNA reads TGCGCCAGCAGCCAAGCCTCCCAGGGGTTGGACTATGGCTACACCTTC.

V usage is TRBV20-1 and J usage is TRBJ2-3; 11 bases fit TRBD2. Looked up from germline, CDR1 is DFQATT and CDR2 is SNEGSKA (reference sequence). Trimming at V came to 6 bases and at J to 3 bases, leaving 5 bases not matched to a gene. This CDR3 region has 14 residues. As DNA, the CDR3 is TGCAGTGCACCTATAGCGGGGGGGACAGATACGCAGTATTTT. As protein: CSAPIAGGTDTQYF.

This chain links TRBV19 with TRBJ1-2, with 11 bases fitting TRBD1. V gave up 6 bases and J gave up 4 bases; unmatched junction bases: 13. CDR1 and CDR2 from the germline V gene are LNHDA and SQIVND (reference sequence). The CDR3 spans 17 residues. CDR3 residues: CASRLTGTGGFIYGYTF. CDR3 DNA: TGTGCCAGTAGACTAACCGGGACAGGGGGTTTTATCTATGGCTACACCTTC.